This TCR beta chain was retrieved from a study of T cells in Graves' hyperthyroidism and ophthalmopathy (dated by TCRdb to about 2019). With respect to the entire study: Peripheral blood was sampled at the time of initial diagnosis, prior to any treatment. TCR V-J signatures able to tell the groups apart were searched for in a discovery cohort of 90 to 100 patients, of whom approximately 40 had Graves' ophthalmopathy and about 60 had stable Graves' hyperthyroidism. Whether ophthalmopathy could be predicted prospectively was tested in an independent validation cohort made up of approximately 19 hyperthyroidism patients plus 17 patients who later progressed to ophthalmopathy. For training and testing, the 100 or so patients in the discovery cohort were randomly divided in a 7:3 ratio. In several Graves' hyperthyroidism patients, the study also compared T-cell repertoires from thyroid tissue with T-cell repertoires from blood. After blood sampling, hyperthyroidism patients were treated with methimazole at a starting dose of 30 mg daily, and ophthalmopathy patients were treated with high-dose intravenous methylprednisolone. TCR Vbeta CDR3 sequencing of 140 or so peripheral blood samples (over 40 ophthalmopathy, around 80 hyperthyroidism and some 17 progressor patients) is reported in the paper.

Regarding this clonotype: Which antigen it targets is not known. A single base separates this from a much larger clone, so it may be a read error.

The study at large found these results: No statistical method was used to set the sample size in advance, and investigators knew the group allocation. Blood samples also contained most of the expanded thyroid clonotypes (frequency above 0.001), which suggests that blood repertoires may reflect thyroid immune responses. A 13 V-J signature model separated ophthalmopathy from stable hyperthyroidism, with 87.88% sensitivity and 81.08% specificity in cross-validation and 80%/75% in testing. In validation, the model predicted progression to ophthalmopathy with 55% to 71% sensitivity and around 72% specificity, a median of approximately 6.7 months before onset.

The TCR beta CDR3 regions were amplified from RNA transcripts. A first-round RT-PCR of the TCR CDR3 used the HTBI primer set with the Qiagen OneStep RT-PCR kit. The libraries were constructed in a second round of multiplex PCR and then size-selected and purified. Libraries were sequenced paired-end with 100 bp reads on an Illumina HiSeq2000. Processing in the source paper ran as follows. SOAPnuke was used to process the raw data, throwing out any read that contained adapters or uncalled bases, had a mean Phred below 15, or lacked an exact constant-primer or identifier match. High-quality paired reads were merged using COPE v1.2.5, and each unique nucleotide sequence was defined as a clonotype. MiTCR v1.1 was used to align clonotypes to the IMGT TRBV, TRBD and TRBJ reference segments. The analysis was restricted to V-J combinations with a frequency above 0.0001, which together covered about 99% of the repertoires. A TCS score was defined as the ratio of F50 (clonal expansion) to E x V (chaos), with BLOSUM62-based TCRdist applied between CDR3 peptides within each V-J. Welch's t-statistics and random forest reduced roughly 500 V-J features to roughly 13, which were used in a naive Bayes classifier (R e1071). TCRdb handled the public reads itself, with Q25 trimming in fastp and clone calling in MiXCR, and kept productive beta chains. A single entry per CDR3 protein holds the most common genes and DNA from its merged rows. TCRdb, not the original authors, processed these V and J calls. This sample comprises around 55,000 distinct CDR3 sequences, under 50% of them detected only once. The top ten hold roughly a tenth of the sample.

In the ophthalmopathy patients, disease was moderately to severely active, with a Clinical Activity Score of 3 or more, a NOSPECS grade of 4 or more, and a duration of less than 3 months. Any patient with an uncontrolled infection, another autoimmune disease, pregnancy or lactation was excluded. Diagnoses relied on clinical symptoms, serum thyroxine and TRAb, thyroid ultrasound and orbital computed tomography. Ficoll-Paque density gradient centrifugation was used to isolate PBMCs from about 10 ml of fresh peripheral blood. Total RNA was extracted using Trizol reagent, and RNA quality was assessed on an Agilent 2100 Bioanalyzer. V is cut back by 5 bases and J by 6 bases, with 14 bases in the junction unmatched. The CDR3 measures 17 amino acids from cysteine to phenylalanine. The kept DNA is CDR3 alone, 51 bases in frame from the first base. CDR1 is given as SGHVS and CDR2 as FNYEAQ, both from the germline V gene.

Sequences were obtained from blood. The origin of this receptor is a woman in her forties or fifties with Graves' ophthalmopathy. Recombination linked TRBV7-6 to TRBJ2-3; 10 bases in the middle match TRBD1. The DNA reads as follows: TGTGCCAGCAGCCCATTACTCGGGACAGGGGAAGGCGATACGCAGTATTTT. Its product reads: CASSPLLGTGEGDTQYF.